This T cell receptor beta chain was captured by sequencing in a study of blood T cells in healthy people across ages. The germline CDR1 and CDR2 sequences are MNHNS and SASEGT. The ends were cut back, 8 bases at V and 3 bases at J, with 14 bases in the middle. This CDR3 spans 14 amino acids. A J-beta primer mix and a sample-barcoded 5' primer were used in a second PCR of roughly 6 to 11 cycles. TCRdb fed the 5' RACE reads into MiXCR, producing one record per CDR3 protein. The sample lists 1.4 million to 1.5 million distinct CDR3 sequences; roughly 45% were seen once. The sample taken for sequencing was blood. The sequence came from a woman between 18 and 29 years old in good health. The genes are TRBV6-1 and TRBJ2-1; D perhaps matches TRBD1 (6 bases). The CDR3 DNA reads TGTGCCAGCGGGGACATCACGAACTACAATGAGCAGTTCTTC. Amino acid sequence: CASGDITNYNEQFF.